These 27 T cell receptor beta chains were all obtained from the same sample, sequenced in a study of blood T cell repertoires in COVID-19. The repertoire was sequenced with immunoSEQ multiplex PCR; TCRdb's copy has only in-frame clones and lacks some. Among approximately 80,000 clones listed, about 85% were seen once. The sample taken for sequencing was peripheral blood. The origin of the receptors is a human donor in a cohort sampled during active COVID-19.

The chain employs TRBV5-1 and TRBJ2-3, with TRBD2 matching 15 bases. The CDR3 has 17 residues. Germline V CDR1 and CDR2: SGHRS, YFSETQ. Trimming at V came to 4 bases and at J to 2 bases, leaving 5 bases not matched to a gene. CDR3 in amino acids: CASSKGLAGGDTDTQYF. Here the CDR3 DNA reads TGCGCCAGCAGCAAGGGACTAGCGGGGGGTGACACAGATACGCAGTATTTT.

The CDR3 protein is CASSQDGQGYTGELFF. DNA for the CDR3: TGTGCCAGCAGCCAAGATGGGCAGGGATACACCGGGGAGCTGTTTTTT. V usage is TRBV3-1 (or the pseudogene TRBV3-2) and J usage is TRBJ2-2, with D possibly matching TRBD1 (5 bases). From germline, CDR1 is LGHDT and CDR2 YNNKEL (reference sequence). V was trimmed by 0 bases and J by 3 bases, leaving 11 bases between them. The CDR3 totals 16 residues.

The rearrangement links TRBV18 to TRBJ2-5, with D possibly being TRBD2 (5 bases). Germline CDR1 reads KGHSH; CDR2 reads LQKENI. Trimming took 1 base from V and 5 from J, leaving 11 bases between them. CDR3 size: 14 residues. DNA of the CDR3: TGTGCCAGCTCACCACGAGGGCACACCGAGACCCAGTACTTC. Encoded protein: CASSPRGHTETQYF.

This clone has only one observation. This CDR3 is CASSLVGANQPQHF. CDR3 coding DNA: TGTGCCAGCAGCTTAGTTGGAGCCAATCAGCCCCAGCATTTT. The gene calls are TRBV7-9 and TRBJ1-5; no clear D. Per the germline V gene, CDR1 is SEHNR and CDR2 is FQNEAQ (reference sequence). V was shortened by 1 base and J by 3 bases, with 7 bases between the two germline ends. The CDR3 runs 14 residues.

The chain employs TRBV18 and TRBJ1-1; D is possibly TRBD1 (5 bases). Trimming took off 3 bases at V and 5 bases at J, with 19 bases between the two ends. Germline assignment: CDR1 KGHSH and CDR2 LQKENI. The CDR3 has 16 amino acids. DNA for the CDR3: TGTGCCAGCTCACCGTCAGGGAGGAGGCAGGGTACTGAAGCTTTCTTT. Translating gives CASSPSGRRQGTEAFF.

V usage is TRBV6-5 and J usage is TRBJ2-3; D might be TRBD2 (6 bases). The CDR3 length is 15 residues. Trimming removed 0 bases from V and 4 bases from J, with 11 bases in between. Germline assignment: CDR1 MNHEY and CDR2 SVGAGI. The CDR3 spells CASSYSGRGPDTQYF. The CDR3 nucleotides read TGTGCCAGCAGTTACTCGGGGCGGGGTCCAGATACGCAGTATTTT.

The CDR3 bases are TGTGCCAGCAGCCCGACTGGGAGGGCCCCTGGGGCCAACGTCCTGACTTTC. Amino acids: CASSPTGRAPGANVLTF. V is TRBV7-8 and J is TRBJ2-6; 7 bases line up with TRBD2. The germline V gene encodes CDR1 SGHVS and CDR2 FQNEAQ. This CDR3 comprises 17 residues. The V and J ends lost 5 bases and 2 bases, in that order; junction bases with no gene match: 9.

The chain employs TRBV28 and TRBJ2-3; 7 nucleotides align to TRBD2. The CDR3 consists of 17 residues. With V trimmed by 6 bases and J by 5 bases, 17 bases remained unmatched. Germline V gene lookup returns CDR1 MDHEN and CDR2 SYDVKM. CDR3 coding DNA: TGTGCCAGCAGCTTTCCCGGTCTAGCGGAACGAGGAGATACGCAGTATTTT. This translates into CASSFPGLAERGDTQYF.

V gene TRBV27 combines with J gene TRBJ2-3, with D possibly being TRBD2 (6 bases). The V end lost 2 bases, the J end lost 6 bases, and 18 bases lay between the germline ends. The CDR3 sequence is 16 residues long. CDR1 is MNHEY, CDR2 SMNVEV, per germline (reference sequence). CDR3 residues: CASSLGGRVFSDTQYF. The CDR3 DNA follows: TGTGCCAGCAGTTTAGGGGGGAGAGTTTTCAGTGATACGCAGTATTTT.

The V and J genes are TRBV27 and TRBJ2-1, with 8 bases that match TRBD1. The V segment lost 6 bases and the J segment 7 bases; nucleotides outside the gene matches: 8. This CDR3 is built from 14 residues. Germline V gene lookup returns CDR1 MNHEY and CDR2 SMNVEV (reference sequence). Here the CDR3 reads CASSDRGPKNEQFF. In DNA form, the CDR3 reads TGTGCCAGCAGCGACAGGGGCCCGAAGAATGAGCAGTTCTTC.

The chain recombines TRBV9 with TRBJ2-5; 8 bases fit TRBD1. The CDR3 extends over 15 amino acids. V lost 3 bases, J lost 3 bases, and 7 bases stayed unmatched. Germline values: CDR1 SGDLS, CDR2 YYNGEE. This CDR3 is CASSAQGGFKETQYF. The DNA of the CDR3 is TGTGCCAGCAGCGCACAGGGGGGCTTTAAAGAGACCCAGTACTTC.

This sequence joins TRBV28 and TRBJ2-3; TRBD2 matches at 9 bases. The germline V gene has CDR1 MDHEN and CDR2 SYDVKM. V lost 6 bases, J lost 2 bases, and 6 bases stayed unmatched. The length of the CDR3 is 15 residues. CDR3 bases: TGTGCCAGCAGGAGGCGGGAGGGCTACACAGATACGCAGTATTTT. Amino acids: CASRRREGYTDTQYF.

The rearrangement links TRBV5-1 to TRBJ1-1; D unclear. There are 19 residues in the CDR3. From germline, CDR1 is SGHRS and CDR2 YFSETQ. Trimming removed 0 bases at V and 0 bases at J, with 21 bases between. The CDR3 bases are TGCGCCAGCAGCTTGGTGGGTGTTTCGCCCCGACTTTTGAACACTGAAGCTTTCTTT. Its protein is CASSLVGVSPRLLNTEAFF.

This chain joins TRBV11-1 and TRBJ1-1; 8 positions agree with TRBD1. Germline assignment: CDR1 SGHAT and CDR2 FQDESV (reference sequence). The CDR3 totals 15 residues. V was clipped by 3 bases and J by 1 base; unmatched bases: 4. For the CDR3, the DNA is TGTGCCAGCAGCTTCGGACAGGGAGGGAACACTGAAGCTTTCTTT. Translated: CASSFGQGGNTEAFF.

CDR3 nucleotide sequence: TGTGCCAGCAGCCAACAGGGACAAATCATGAACACTGAAGCTTTCTTT. Protein product: CASSQQGQIMNTEAFF. V and J are TRBV3-1 (or the pseudogene TRBV3-2) and TRBJ1-1; the D gene is possibly TRBD1 (6 bases). The CDR3 contains 16 residues. V lost 2 bases and J 0 bases, leaving 13 bases between the germline ends. CDR1 is LGHDT, CDR2 YNNKEL, per germline (reference sequence).

CDR3 nucleotide sequence: TGTGCCTGGAGAGTACTCTCTGGGGCCAACGTCCTGACTTTC. It specifies CAWRVLSGANVLTF. J is TRBJ2-6 and V is TRBV30; D gene uncertain. From germline, CDR1 is GTSNPN and CDR2 SVGIG (reference sequence). V gave up 3 bases and J gave up 0 bases, with 6 bases separating them. There are 14 residues in the CDR3.

This chain connects TRBV6-2 or TRBV6-3 to TRBJ1-1; no definite D call. The CDR3 loop spans 14 amino acids. CDR1 MNHEY and CDR2 SVGEGT come from the germline V gene. V lost 4 bases, J lost 4 bases, and 13 bases lay in between. The CDR3 coding sequence is TGTGCCAGCAGTTCCGCGGGTCGTCCCACTGAAGCTTTCTTT. Translation: CASSSAGRPTEAFF.

The chain has TRBV12-5 and TRBJ2-7, with D possibly being TRBD2 (5 bases). Germline V gene sequence: CDR1 LGHNT, CDR2 FRNRAP. The CDR3 is 13 amino acids. V was pared by 9 bases and J by 2 bases, with 14 bases between. Written as DNA, the CDR3 is TGTGCTAGGCGCAGCGGCCGTACCTACGAGCAGTACTTC. Residues: CARRSGRTYEQYF.

The J gene is TRBJ1-5, the V gene TRBV30, with 8 bases lining up with TRBD1. This CDR3 has 13 amino acids. Germline loops: CDR1 GTSNPN, CDR2 SVGIG (reference sequence). The trim removed 2 bases at V and 7 bases at J, leaving 4 bases unmatched. Here the CDR3 reads CAWSLGQDQPQHF. CDR3 sequence (DNA): TGTGCCTGGAGTTTGGGACAGGACCAGCCCCAGCATTTT.

The V call is TRBV30, the J call TRBJ2-7, with 8 bases that match TRBD1. The length of the CDR3 is 18 residues. V gave up 1 base and J gave up 2 bases; unmatched junction bases: 16. Germline V gene data show CDR1 as GTSNPN and CDR2 as SVGIG (reference sequence). The CDR3 sequence: CAWSANGDRNTGTYEQYF. The CDR3 DNA follows: TGTGCCTGGAGTGCCAACGGGGACAGGAATACGGGCACCTACGAGCAGTACTTC.

This chain uses TRBV28 with TRBJ2-2; 10 bases are a match to TRBD1. From germline, CDR1 is MDHEN and CDR2 SYDVKM. The CDR3 sequence is 14 residues long. The trim removed 6 bases at V and 6 bases at J, leaving 4 bases unmatched. The chain's CDR3 is CASRSTGGPGELFF. The CDR3 coding sequence is TGTGCCAGCAGATCGACAGGGGGCCCCGGGGAGCTGTTTTTT.

The chain recombines TRBV25-1 with TRBJ1-6; D is possibly TRBD1 (5 bases). Trimming stripped 2 bases from V and 9 bases from J, with 14 bases between. This CDR3 spans 15 amino acids. Germline V gene sequence: CDR1 MGHDK, CDR2 SYGVNS. CDR3 nucleotide sequence: TGTGCCAGCAGTGAAGGGGGGGGGATCGGTTCACCCCTCCACTTT. This gives the protein CASSEGGGIGSPLHF.

This clone turned up a few times. The chain couples TRBV19 to TRBJ1-1; D possibly corresponds to TRBD1 (6 bases). Looked up from germline, CDR1 is LNHDA and CDR2 is SQIVND (reference sequence). Trimming took 7 bases from V and 0 from J, leaving 9 bases between them. The length of the CDR3 is 13 residues. The DNA for the CDR3 is TGTGCCAGTACAGGGGTAGTGAACACTGAAGCTTTCTTT. Translated, it gives CASTGVVNTEAFF.

This rearrangement joins TRBV30 to TRBJ1-1, with D perhaps matching TRBD1 (6 bases). This CDR3 has 15 residues. V lost 5 bases and J lost 2, with 18 bases in between. Per the germline V gene, CDR1 is GTSNPN and CDR2 is SVGIG (reference sequence). CDR3 region: CAWGVGQHLNTEAFF. CDR3 DNA sequence: TGTGCCTGGGGGGTTGGACAGCACCTAAACACTGAAGCTTTCTTT. Full variable domain (outside the CDR3, taken from reference TRBV30 and TRBJ1-1): SQTIHQWPATLVQPVGSPLSLECTVEGTSNPNLYWYRQAAGRGLQLLFYSVGIGQISSEVPQNLSASRPQDRQFILSSKKLLLSDSGFYLCAWGVGQHLNTEAFFGQGTRLTVV.

V and J are TRBV18 and TRBJ1-2, with TRBD1 identical over 9 bases. The CDR3 loop spans 15 amino acids. V was pared by 3 bases and J by 4 bases, with 6 bases of the junction left unmatched. The germline V gene encodes CDR1 KGHSH and CDR2 LQKENI. The CDR3 nucleotides are TGTGCCAGCTCACCGGGACAGGGAATTGGCTATGGCTACACCTTC. This translates into CASSPGQGIGYGYTF.

The rearrangement uses TRBV12-5 and TRBJ2-7; 9 bases are a match to TRBD1. Germline V lookup: CDR1 LGHNT, CDR2 FRNRAP. The J segment lost 7 bases and the V segment lost 1 base, leaving 2 bases of the junction unmatched. The CDR3 runs 13 residues. The CDR3 region is CASGLEGQGEQYF. CDR3 sequence (DNA): TGTGCTAGTGGTTTGGAGGGACAGGGTGAGCAGTACTTC.

CDR3 in DNA: TGTGCCAGTAAACGGGACACGACAAAGACTGGAAACACCATATATTTT. Protein: CASKRDTTKTGNTIYF. The chain combines TRBV19 with TRBJ1-3; D possibly corresponds to TRBD1 (6 bases). Germline V gene lookup returns CDR1 LNHDA and CDR2 SQIVND (reference sequence). Trimming removed 7 bases at V and 2 bases at J, with 18 bases between. This CDR3 contains 16 residues.